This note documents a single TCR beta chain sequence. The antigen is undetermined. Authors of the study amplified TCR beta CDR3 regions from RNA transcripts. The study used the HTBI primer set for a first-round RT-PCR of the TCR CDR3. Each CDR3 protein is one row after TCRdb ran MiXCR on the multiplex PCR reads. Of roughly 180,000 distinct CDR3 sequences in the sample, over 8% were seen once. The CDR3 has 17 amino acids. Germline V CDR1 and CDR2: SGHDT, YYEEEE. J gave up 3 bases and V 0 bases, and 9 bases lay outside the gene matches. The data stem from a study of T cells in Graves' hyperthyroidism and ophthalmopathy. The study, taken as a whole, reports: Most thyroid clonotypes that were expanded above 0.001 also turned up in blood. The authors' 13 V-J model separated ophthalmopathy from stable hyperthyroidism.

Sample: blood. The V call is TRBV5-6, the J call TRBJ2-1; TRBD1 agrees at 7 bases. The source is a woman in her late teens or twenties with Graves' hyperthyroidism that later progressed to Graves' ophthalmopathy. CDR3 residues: CASSLDQGTEDYNEQFF. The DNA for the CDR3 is TGTGCCAGCAGCTTGGACCAAGGGACAGAGGACTACAATGAGCAGTTCTTC. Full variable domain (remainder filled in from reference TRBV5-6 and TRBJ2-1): DAGVTQSPTHLIKTRGQQVTLRCSPKSGHDTVSWYQQALGQGPQFIFQYYEEEERQRGNFPDRFSGHQFPNYSSELNVNALLLGDSALYLCASSLDQGTEDYNEQFFGPGTRLTVL.